The clone carrying this T cell receptor beta chain is classed as medium-sized (0.01 to 0.1%). Its specificity is not known. The data are from a study of spatial heterogeneity in lung cancer. Study-level information: The mean occurrence of each unique TCR and UMI combination in raw reads exceeded 9.5.

Each TCR cDNA molecule carried a unique molecular identifier. One entry per CDR3 protein results from TCRdb running MiXCR on the 5' RACE reads. The sample lists some 2,100 distinct CDR3 sequences; roughly a sixth were seen once. This CDR3 is 16 amino acids long. V gave up 2 bases and J gave up 8 bases; unmatched junction bases: 11. CDR1 is SGHTA and CDR2 is FQGNSA in the germline V gene. Indicated time point: sample taken at primary tumor resection. Study-wide results and limits: It was found that expanded intratumoral alpha and beta TCR counts tracked tumor mutation counts.

This chain joins TRBV7-2 and TRBJ1-4, with 7 nucleotides matching TRBD1. The receptor's source is a male donor with early-stage non-small cell lung cancer. Sequenced material: lung tumor tissue, taken at surgery. The DNA for the CDR3 is TGTGCCAGCAGCTTATACGGGACAGCGTTCCGGGAAAAACTGTTTTTT. It codes for CASSLYGTAFREKLFF.